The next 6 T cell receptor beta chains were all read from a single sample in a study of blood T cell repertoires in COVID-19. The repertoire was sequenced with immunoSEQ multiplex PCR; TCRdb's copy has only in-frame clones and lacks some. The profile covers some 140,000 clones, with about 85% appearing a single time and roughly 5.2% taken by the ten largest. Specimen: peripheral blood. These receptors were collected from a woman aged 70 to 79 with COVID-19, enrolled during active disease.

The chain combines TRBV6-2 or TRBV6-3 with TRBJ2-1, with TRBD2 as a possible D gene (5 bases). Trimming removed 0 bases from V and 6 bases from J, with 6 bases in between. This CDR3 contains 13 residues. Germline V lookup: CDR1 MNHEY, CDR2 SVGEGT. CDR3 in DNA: TGTGCCAGCAGTTACTCTGCGGGCAATGAGCAGTTCTTC. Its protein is CASSYSAGNEQFF.

The CDR3 spells CASKSDTHTSYEQYF. In DNA, the CDR3 is TGTGCCAGCAAGTCAGACACCCACACCAGCTACGAGCAGTACTTC. The chain has TRBV6-5 and TRBJ2-7, with unresolved D. Germline V gene sequence: CDR1 MNHEY, CDR2 SVGAGI. The CDR3 spans 15 residues. V was cut by 7 bases and J by 3 bases, with 19 bases left in between.

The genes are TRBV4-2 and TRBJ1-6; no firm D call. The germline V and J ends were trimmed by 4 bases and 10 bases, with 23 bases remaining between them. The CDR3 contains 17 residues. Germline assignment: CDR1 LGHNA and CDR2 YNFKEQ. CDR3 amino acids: CASSRESNSGRESPLHF. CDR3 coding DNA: TGTGCCAGCAGCCGAGAGAGCAACAGTGGGCGTGAATCACCCCTCCACTTT.

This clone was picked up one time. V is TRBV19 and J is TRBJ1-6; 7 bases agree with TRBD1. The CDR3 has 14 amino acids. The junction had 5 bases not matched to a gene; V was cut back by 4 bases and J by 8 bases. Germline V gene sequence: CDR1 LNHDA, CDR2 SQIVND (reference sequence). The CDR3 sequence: CASSTGTADSPLHF. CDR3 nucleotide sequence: TGTGCCAGTAGTACCGGGACAGCCGATTCACCCCTCCACTTT.

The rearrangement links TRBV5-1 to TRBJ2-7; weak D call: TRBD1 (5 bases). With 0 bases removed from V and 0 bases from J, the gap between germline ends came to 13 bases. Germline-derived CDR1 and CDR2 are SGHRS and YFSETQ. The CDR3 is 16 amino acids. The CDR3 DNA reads TGCGCCAGCAGCTTGGGAACAGGCTCAGTCTCCTACGAGCAGTACTTC. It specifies CASSLGTGSVSYEQYF.

As DNA, the CDR3 is TGTGCCAGCAGCGTTTCTTCTACTCGTAATGAAAAACTGTTTTTT. Its protein is CASSVSSTRNEKLFF. The chain has TRBV7-9 and TRBJ1-4; D call uncertain. Trimming took off 5 bases at V and 4 bases at J, with 14 bases between the two ends. CDR3 length: 15 residues. The V gene's germline CDR1 is SEHNR and CDR2 FQNEAQ (reference sequence). Drawing the rest from reference TRBV7-9 and TRBJ1-4, the complete variable domain is DTGVSQNPRHKITKRGQNVTFRCDPISEHNRLYWYRQTLGQGPEFLTYFQNEAQLEKSRLLSDRFSAERPKGSFSTLEIQRTEQGDSAMYLCASSVSSTRNEKLFFGSGTQLSVL.